The sequence of this T cell receptor (beta chain) was determined in a study of molecular identifiers for immune sequencing clone quantification. Study-wide results and limits: Among around 1 million naive cells, as was reported, spiked Jurkat TCR RNA from one cell was detectable.

TCRdb recomputed calls from the PCR reads with MiXCR, one row per CDR3 protein. Seen here are around 86,000 distinct CDR3 sequences, around 17% observed once, and the top ten hold around 0.8%. Remarks on this clonotype: The antigen is unknown.

Researchers sorted naive CD8 T cells as cells that were CD8+CD4-CCR7+CD45RA+. CDR3 length equals 11 residues. Germline V gives CDR1 SGHTA, CDR2 FQGNSA. Trimming left V 5 bases short and J 6 bases short, with 8 bases between. The rearrangement joins TRBV7-2 to TRBJ2-7; D is ambiguous. The receptor was isolated from a human donor in good health. Some libraries in this study had Jurkat cell RNA spiked in. Sample: naive CD8+ T cells from blood, with Jurkat cell RNA spiked in. The subset: FACS-sorted CD8+CD4-CCR7+CD45RA+ naive T cells. Here the CDR3 reads CASSLGIEQYF. The CDR3 region has the DNA TGTGCCAGCAGCCTGGGGATCGAGCAGTACTTC.